The rows below give T cell receptor beta chains drawn from one sample of a study of blood T cells in healthy people across ages. In TCRdb, the 5' RACE reads were re-called with MiXCR into one record per CDR3 protein. The sample includes 1.5 million to 2 million distinct CDR3 sequences, about 50% of them seen just once. The sequencing sample was made of blood. The receptors originated from a woman in her thirties or forties in good health. Both conserved end residues are trimmed from each CDR3. The size field is filled for only some rows; it gives once, few, many or a size class.

clone_size v_call cdr3_aa
. TRBV5-1 ASSLTVTGDSPLH
. TRBV20-1 NANAGWTRSTDTQY
. TRBV5-1 ASSVLAAYQETQY
few TRBV12-3/TRBV12-4 ASSRGAAGTFQETQY
few TRBV4-3 ASSQTGTDQETQY
. TRBV9 ASSVAVQGGFSGANVLT
few TRBV13 ASSLGPTGVHEQY
few TRBV6-5 ASGRSYNEQF
. TRBV7-2 ASSRDRDLFGYT
. TRBV5-1 ASSYGQVVWAYDEQF
few TRBV20-1 SARDLLRAGGTGEQY
once TRBV6-1 ASSKRSRGRGPRSEKLF
few TRBV5-1 ASSLQSGGGGLF
. TRBV7-6 ASRPGTGAYGYT
. TRBV7-3 ASSQIAGAGYT
. TRBV5-1 ASSLADLRTDTQY
few TRBV20-1 SATDLARVTDTQY
. TRBV7-9 ASSPRGAGIQETQY
. TRBV5-1 ASSLAGAASYNEQF
. TRBV10-3 AISEGQGMNEQF
few TRBV7-2 ASSLTGTAFYEQY
. TRBV20-1 SASVVQSSYNSPLH
. TRBV7-9 ASSLADLGGRGSYNEQF
few TRBV20-1 SASPQRDRGHEQY
. TRBV28 ASRINNSPLH
few TRBV7-2 ASSPNLGRAF
. TRBV10-3 AISGGTSQETQY
. TRBV20-1 SAEGLKGTYEQY
once TRBV12-5 ASGPSGSNQPQH
. TRBV7-9 ASSQPGEGSASPLH
. TRBV28 ASSGTREKLF
. TRBV6-2/TRBV6-3 ASTLAGAPQETQY
. TRBV25-1 ASSHPGPEETQY
. TRBV28 ASYSPAGYSYEQY
. TRBV7-9 ASSPPAANIQY
few TRBV27 ASSLGGEGEDNEQF
few TRBV9 ASSEGGLSYNEQF
. TRBV20-1 SARAGTSERETQY
few TRBV7-2 ASSSGTQKYEQY
. TRBV15 ATSVQRGGLNEQF
few TRBV7-2 ASSFNDQPQH
. TRBV7-8 ASSGWDTNSGANVLT
few TRBV27 ASSSLAGLYNEQF
few TRBV27 ASTLMSGGTSVSHNEQF
few TRBV14 ASSSRNWTGRSNQPQH
. TRBV6-1 ASSEARNYEQY
. TRBV6-5 ASSYGSVVTLGEQY
. TRBV4-2 ASSQDWGAKADTQY
few TRBV29-1 SVGGEVTEAF
few TRBV29-1 SAGGGEKLF
. TRBV19 ASWGTDTQY
. TRBV20-1 SARDPGTGARSYVQY
. TRBV12-3/TRBV12-4 ASLRERGGAKQETQY
. TRBV6-1 ASSEFGRAEAF